These T cell receptor beta chains were read from a single sample in a study of cytomegalovirus exposure and HLA in healthy donors. Repertoires were generated with immunoSEQ multiplex PCR, while TCRdb's copy carries only in-frame clones and drops some. The table lists some 150,000 clones, about 80% of them singletons. Material for sequencing was PBMCs. These receptor sequences come from a young man in good health and CMV-seropositive. Both conserved end residues are part of each CDR3. The D gene is left open where the match is weak. Size is omitted from some rows. Given values are once, few, many or a class for expanded clones.

D	V	size	J	CDR3	DNA
TRBD1	TRBV29-1	NA	TRBJ2-1	CSAERTGGKGQFF	TGCAGCGCCGAAAGGACAGGGGGTAAGGGGCAGTTCTTC
NA	TRBV6-5	NA	TRBJ1-2	CASSPTPGLPGYTF	TGTGCCAGCAGTCCCACCCCGGGGTTACCTGGCTACACCTTC
NA	TRBV2	NA	TRBJ1-6	CASSGQVNSPLHF	TGTGCCAGCAGTGGGCAGGTTAATTCACCCCTCCACTTT
NA	TRBV7-8	NA	TRBJ1-1	CASSLALDTEAFF	TGTGCCAGCAGCTTAGCGTTGGACACTGAAGCTTTCTTC
NA	TRBV5-4	NA	TRBJ1-2	CASSLDLREASRNYGYTF	TGTGCCAGCAGCTTGGATTTGCGGGAAGCCTCTAGAAACTATGGCTACACCTTC
NA	TRBV6-4	NA	TRBJ1-2	CASSEADGQGYGYTF	TGTGCCAGCAGTGAAGCCGACGGTCAGGGCTATGGCTACACCTTC
NA	TRBV19	NA	TRBJ1-4	CASSPGTWEKLFF	TGTGCCAGTAGCCCGGGGACTTGGGAAAAACTGTTTTTT
NA	TRBV5-4	once	TRBJ1-2	CASSLYSYGYTF	TGTGCCAGCAGCTTGTATAGCTATGGCTACACCTTC
NA	TRBV21-1	NA	TRBJ1-5	CASSKWEDRNSNQPQHF	TGTGCCAGCAGCAAATGGGAAGACAGGAATAGCAATCAGCCCCAGCATTTT
TRBD2	TRBV13	NA	TRBJ2-3	CASSSRELSTDTQYF	TGTGCCAGCAGCTCGCGGGAGCTTAGCACAGATACGCAGTATTTT
TRBD2	TRBV5-4	NA	TRBJ2-5	CASSFRRGEETQYF	TGTGCCAGCAGCTTCCGACGGGGGGAAGAGACCCAGTACTTC
TRBD1	TRBV5-4	NA	TRBJ1-5	CASSPGPGQSNQPQHF	TGTGCCAGCAGCCCGGGACCGGGACAGAGCAATCAGCCCCAGCATTTT
TRBD1	TRBV5-1	NA	TRBJ1-3	CASSLSRGRMDTIYF	TGCGCCAGCAGCCTATCAAGGGGGCGAATGGACACCATATATTTT
TRBD1	TRBV2	NA	TRBJ2-5	CASSFRDSEETQYF	TGTGCCAGCAGTTTCCGGGACAGTGAAGAGACCCAGTACTTC
NA	TRBV5-1	NA	TRBJ2-5	CASSLGRAGEVWVQETQYF	TGCGCCAGCAGCTTGGGCAGGGCCGGGGAGGTTTGGGTTCAAGAGACCCAGTACTTC
NA	TRBV7-3	few	TRBJ2-5	CASSLWGLMEETQYF	TGTGCCAGCAGCTTATGGGGGCTTATGGAAGAGACCCAGTACTTC
TRBD2	TRBV2	NA	TRBJ2-1	CASDLGGPEQFF	TGTGCCAGCGACCTGGGAGGGCCTGAGCAGTTCTTC
NA	TRBV5-4	NA	TRBJ2-1	CASSLGERLYNEQFF	TGTGCCAGCAGCTTGGGGGAGAGGTTATACAATGAGCAGTTCTTC
TRBD1	TRBV7-2	few	TRBJ2-4	CASSRDRVGTAKNIQYF	TGTGCCAGCAGCCGGGACAGGGTAGGGACAGCCAAAAACATTCAGTACTTC
NA	TRBV5-1	NA	TRBJ1-2	CASSLPLGAADTGYTF	TGCGCCAGCAGCTTGCCACTGGGGGCAGCGGACACTGGCTACACCTTC
NA	TRBV10-3	few	TRBJ1-3	CAITQEPGNTIYF	TGTGCCATCACCCAGGAACCTGGAAACACCATATATTTT
TRBD1	TRBV7-2	few	TRBJ2-1	CASSARQGAGEQFF	TGTGCCAGCAGCGCCCGACAGGGGGCGGGTGAGCAGTTCTTC
NA	TRBV4-1	NA	TRBJ2-7	CASSQRGGEQYF	TGCGCCAGCAGCCAACGTGGCGGCGAGCAGTACTTC
NA	TRBV25-1	NA	TRBJ1-3	CASSVPGFGNTIYF	TGTGCCAGCAGTGTTCCGGGTTTCGGAAACACCATATATTTT
NA	TRBV7-9	NA	TRBJ1-2	CASSFRTDYGYTF	TGTGCCAGCAGCTTCCGGACAGACTATGGCTACACCTTC
NA	TRBV29-1	NA	TRBJ1-1	CSVSPENTEAFF	TGCAGCGTTTCCCCAGAGAACACTGAAGCTTTCTTT
TRBD1	TRBV5-5	few	TRBJ2-7	CASSLEGQSYEQYF	TGTGCCAGCAGCTTGGAGGGACAGTCCTACGAGCAGTACTTC
TRBD1	TRBV27	NA	TRBJ2-7	CASSATGAPSYEQYF	TGTGCCAGCAGTGCCACAGGGGCTCCCTCCTACGAGCAGTACTTC
NA	TRBV7-8	NA	TRBJ2-2	CASSFLGAYTGELFF	TGTGCCAGCAGCTTTTTGGGGGCTTACACCGGGGAGCTGTTTTTT
TRBD1	TRBV15	NA	TRBJ1-4	CATSRRTGGCEKLFF	TGTGCCACCAGCAGAAGGACAGGGGGCTGTGAAAAACTGTTTTTT
TRBD1	TRBV27	NA	TRBJ2-2	CASSSLTGGGTGELFF	TGTGCCAGCAGTTCGCTGACAGGGGGAGGGACCGGGGAGCTGTTTTTT
NA	TRBV10-1	NA	TRBJ1-6	CASSEAAINSPLHF	TGCGCCAGCAGTGAAGCAGCGATCAATTCACCCCTCCACTTT
NA	TRBV12-5	NA	TRBJ1-5	CASGQGLQPQHF	TGTGCTAGTGGCCAGGGGTTACAGCCCCAGCATTTT
NA	TRBV19	few	TRBJ2-5	CASSISSSRETQYF	TGTGCCAGTAGTATTTCGTCTTCCCGGGAGACCCAGTACTTC
NA	TRBV27	NA	TRBJ1-1	CASMTGEVAFF	TGTGCCAGCATGACAGGAGAGGTAGCTTTCTTT
TRBD2	TRBV7-8	NA	TRBJ2-1	CASSFLTGGPGEQFF	TGTGCCAGCAGCTTTCTGACGGGAGGGCCGGGTGAGCAGTTCTTC
NA	TRBV7-2	NA	TRBJ1-1	CASSLFSVGENTEAFF	TGTGCCAGCAGCTTATTTTCTGTGGGAGAGAACACTGAAGCTTTCTTT
NA	TRBV6-5	once	TRBJ2-6	CASSYSSYSGANVLTF	TGTGCCAGCAGTTACTCGTCGTACTCTGGGGCCAACGTCCTGACTTTC
TRBD1	TRBV27	few	TRBJ1-3	CASSLNRGLGTIYF	TGTGCCAGCAGTTTAAACAGGGGCTTGGGCACCATATATTTT
TRBD2	TRBV5-1	NA	TRBJ2-5	CASSSFWRVTGGETQYF	TGCGCCAGCAGCTCCTTTTGGAGGGTGACGGGAGGAGAGACCCAGTACTTC